Each of the 30 T cell receptor beta chains below was sequenced from the same sample in a study of radiation and T cells in renal cell carcinoma. The protocol was immunoSEQ multiplex PCR, while the TCRdb copy is restricted to in-frame clones and leaves out a portion. The data contain around 100,000 clones, 75% to 85% of them singletons. Time point of the sample: blood 4 weeks post-SBRT, at nephrectomy. Documented treatment: 15 Gy SBRT to primary tumor, nephrectomy 4 weeks later. Sequencing used blood, obtained from a patient whose treatment included radiotherapy and nephrectomy. These receptor sequences come from a man aged 55 to 69 with renal cell carcinoma.

This sequence joins TRBV7-9 and TRBJ2-6, with unresolved D. This CDR3 contains 16 residues. Germline V CDR1 and CDR2: SEHNR, FQNEAQ (reference sequence). The V end was cut by 1 base, the J end by 0 bases, with 7 bases between. The CDR3 DNA is TGTGCCAGCAGCTTAGGACTCGTCTCTGGGGCCAACGTCCTGACTTTC. Its translation is CASSLGLVSGANVLTF.

V usage is TRBV25-1 and J usage is TRBJ2-2; D may correspond to TRBD1 or TRBD2 (5 bases each). The CDR3 is 15 residues long. V lost 6 bases, J lost 2 bases, and 13 bases lay in between. CDR1 MGHDK and CDR2 SYGVNS come from the germline V gene. The CDR3 DNA follows: TGTGCCAGCAGCTCGGGGCTGGGAAACACCGGGGAGCTGTTTTTT. The encoded protein is CASSSGLGNTGELFF.

The chain couples TRBV18 to TRBJ2-2; 11 bases align to TRBD1. The CDR3 length is 16 residues. Per the germline V gene, CDR1 is KGHSH and CDR2 is LQKENI. After removal of 3 bases from V and 6 bases from J, the junction contained 6 bases not matched to a gene. Here the CDR3 DNA reads TGTGCCAGCTCACCCGGGACAGGGGGTCTCGCCGGGGAGCTGTTTTTT. Translation: CASSPGTGGLAGELFF.

The DNA for the CDR3 is TGTGCCAGCAGCGTAGAGGATACTAGCGGGAGGGACTCCTACAATGAGCAGTTCTTC. Its protein product is CASSVEDTSGRDSYNEQFF. The V and J genes are TRBV9 and TRBJ2-1, with TRBD2 identical over 13 bases. Trimming removed 0 bases from V and 0 bases from J; junction bases left unmatched: 6. Per the germline V gene, CDR1 is SGDLS and CDR2 is YYNGEE. The CDR3 consists of 19 residues.

The chain recombines TRBV27 with TRBJ2-5; D unresolved. Germline V gene sequence: CDR1 MNHEY, CDR2 SMNVEV (reference sequence). The CDR3 loop spans 15 amino acids. The V and J ends lost 2 bases and 1 base respectively, with 11 bases between them. CDR3 sequence: CASSLDWGSQETQYF. CDR3 in DNA: TGTGCCAGCAGTTTAGATTGGGGAAGCCAAGAGACCCAGTACTTC.

This clone was seen only a few times. The V and J genes are TRBV29-1 and TRBJ2-3, with D unresolved. Deletions cut 5 bases from V and 0 bases from J, with 12 bases between. Looked up from germline, CDR1 is SQVTM and CDR2 is ANQGSEA. CDR3 length: 14 residues. Here the CDR3 reads CSVSRTPSTDTQYF. The CDR3 DNA follows: TGCAGCGTTTCTAGGACCCCGAGCACAGATACGCAGTATTTT.

In its sample, this clone was seen a few times. V and J are TRBV4-2 and TRBJ2-5, with 9 bases lining up with TRBD2. Germline-derived CDR1 and CDR2 are LGHNA and YNFKEQ. The CDR3 extends over 17 amino acids. Germline trimming cut 4 bases from V and 5 bases from J; bases unmatched to any gene: 14. The CDR3 region has the DNA TGTGCCAGCAGCCTCAACCTCCCGGGACTAGCCCCCGAGACCCAGTACTTC. Its protein product is CASSLNLPGLAPETQYF.

V usage is TRBV6-1 and J usage is TRBJ1-1; 10 positions match TRBD1. The CDR3 length is 15 residues. Trimming cost V 5 bases and J 7 bases; bases outside gene matches: 10. The germline V gene has CDR1 MNHNS and CDR2 SASEGT. The CDR3 loop is CASSPRGTGANEAFF. CDR3 DNA sequence: TGTGCCAGCAGTCCCCGGGGGACAGGGGCTAATGAAGCTTTCTTT.

J is TRBJ2-3 and V is TRBV5-5, with 8 bases aligning to TRBD2. Germline CDR1 and CDR2: SGHKS and YYEKEE (reference sequence). The CDR3 loop spans 16 amino acids. V dropped 4 bases and J dropped 5; count of bases not matched to a gene: 12. CDR3 DNA: TGTGCCAGCAGCCTCCTCACCAGCGGGAGTGGAGATACGCAGTATTTT. This gives the protein CASSLLTSGSGDTQYF.

This chain uses TRBV19 with TRBJ2-7; 8 positions match TRBD1. V lost 4 bases to trimming and J lost 0 bases; unmatched junction nucleotides: 11. In germline, CDR1 is LNHDA, CDR2 SQIVND (reference sequence). The CDR3 has 17 residues. The CDR3 DNA is TGTGCCAGTAGTACCCCTCGGACAGGGAGCGGCTCCTACGAGCAGTACTTC. Amino acids: CASSTPRTGSGSYEQYF.

This sequence joins TRBV11-2 and TRBJ1-1; D unresolved. V gave up 5 bases and J gave up 1 base, with 14 bases separating them. This CDR3 spans 15 amino acids. Germline V gene lookup returns CDR1 SGHAT and CDR2 FQNNGV. CDR3 in DNA: TGTGCCAGCAGCCCCCCAGGTCGGGGGAACACTGAAGCTTTCTTT. Residues: CASSPPGRGNTEAFF.

The chain joins TRBV6-4 to TRBJ2-2, with 8 bases aligning to TRBD2. This CDR3 has 16 amino acids. The V gene's germline CDR1 is MRHNA and CDR2 SNTAGT. J was trimmed by 1 base and V by 7 bases; bases with no gene match: 8. The CDR3 region has the DNA TGTGCCAGCACCCGCCCCGGGACTAGGAACACCGGGGAGCTGTTTTTT. It codes for CASTRPGTRNTGELFF.

This clone was seen only once. V usage is TRBV5-1 and J usage is TRBJ2-5; the match to TRBD2 covers 7 bases. This CDR3 is 16 amino acids long. The V gene end was trimmed by 0 bases and the J gene end by 4 bases; junction bases not matched to a gene: 9. The germline V gene encodes CDR1 SGHRS and CDR2 YFSETQ. CDR3 bases: TGCGCCAGCAGCTTGGGACCCACTAGCGACGCAGAGACCCAGTACTTC. Residues: CASSLGPTSDAETQYF.

DNA of the CDR3: TGTGCCAGCAGTGCCCAGGGGAACTACGAGCAGTACTTC. Its translation: CASSAQGNYEQYF. The chain couples TRBV2 to TRBJ2-7; possibly TRBD1 for D (6 bases). Germline-derived CDR1 and CDR2 are SNHLY and FYNNEI. Trimming took 4 bases from V and 3 from J, leaving 10 bases between them. The CDR3 has 13 amino acids.

This chain's CDR3 is CASSQGIGREQYF. Here the CDR3 DNA reads TGTGCCAGCAGCCAAGGGATAGGACGCGAGCAGTACTTC. This rearrangement joins TRBV14 to TRBJ2-7, with unresolved D. V was trimmed by 1 base and J by 6 bases, leaving 10 bases between them. Germline V CDR1 and CDR2: SGHDN, FVKESK. This CDR3 region has 13 residues.

V is TRBV7-9 and J is TRBJ2-7; 7 bases agree with TRBD2. CDR3 length equals 11 residues. Per germline, CDR1 SEHNR and CDR2 FQNEAQ (reference sequence). The V and J ends lost 8 bases and 3 bases, in that order; junction bases with no gene match: 1. The CDR3 DNA reads as TGTGCCAGCGGGAGGGACTACGAGCAGTACTTC. Translating gives CASGRDYEQYF.

The table lists this clone with a count of one. V gene TRBV5-1 combines with J gene TRBJ2-2; no reliable D call. V was pared by 6 bases and J by 0 bases, with 15 bases between. Germline assignment: CDR1 SGHRS and CDR2 YFSETQ. The CDR3 loop spans 16 amino acids. The CDR3 region is CASMGGGYANTGELFF. For the CDR3, the DNA is TGCGCCAGCATGGGCGGTGGATACGCGAACACCGGGGAGCTGTTTTTT.

CDR3 loop: CASSLVQGFTDTQYF. As DNA, the CDR3 is TGTGCCAGCAGTTTGGTACAGGGGTTTACAGATACGCAGTATTTT. The rearrangement joins TRBV28 to TRBJ2-3; TRBD1 aligns across 7 bases. This CDR3 is built from 15 residues. Germline assignment: CDR1 MDHEN and CDR2 SYDVKM. Trimming at V came to 3 bases and at J to 3 bases, leaving 6 bases not matched to a gene.

The rearrangement uses TRBV28 and TRBJ1-1; D call uncertain. The CDR3 runs 14 residues. Germline V gives CDR1 MDHEN, CDR2 SYDVKM. V gave up 2 bases and J gave up 7 bases, with 14 bases separating them. CDR3 amino acids: CASSLRGRVHEAFF. DNA of the CDR3: TGTGCCAGCAGTTTACGGGGAAGGGTTCATGAAGCTTTCTTT.

This chain connects TRBV5-1 to TRBJ2-5, with 10 bases that match TRBD2. J was trimmed by 1 base and V by 7 bases; bases with no gene match: 25. This CDR3 is 21 amino acids long. The germline gives CDR1 SGHRS, CDR2 YFSETQ. CDR3: CASGGGLAGVSGGLLQETQYF. The CDR3 coding sequence is TGCGCCAGCGGAGGGGGGCTAGCGGGAGTTTCAGGAGGTCTCCTCCAAGAGACCCAGTACTTC.

The rearrangement uses TRBV7-8 and TRBJ1-2, with 7 bases identical to TRBD1. With V trimmed by 4 bases and J by 0 bases, 2 bases remained unmatched. Looked up from germline, CDR1 is SGHVS and CDR2 is FQNEAQ. The CDR3 runs 14 residues. This CDR3 is CASSSTGANYGYTF. For the CDR3, the DNA is TGTGCCAGCAGCTCCACAGGGGCTAACTATGGCTACACCTTC.

In its sample, this clone was seen once. The V gene is TRBV6-5, the J gene TRBJ1-4, with 10 positions matching TRBD1. The length of the CDR3 is 16 residues. The germline V gene has CDR1 MNHEY and CDR2 SVGAGI. The V gene end was trimmed by 0 bases and the J gene end by 8 bases; junction bases not matched to a gene: 6. The CDR3 sequence: CASSYSGTGAPEKLFF. The CDR3 DNA follows: TGTGCCAGCAGTTACTCAGGGACAGGGGCTCCCGAAAAACTGTTTTTT.

This clone was detected a few times. The chain joins TRBV6-1 to TRBJ1-5; D remains unclear. Germline values: CDR1 MNHNS, CDR2 SASEGT. This CDR3 has 14 amino acids. V was cut by 5 bases and J by 2 bases, with 10 bases left in between. Written as DNA, the CDR3 is TGTGCCAGCAGTAGCTCTCGGGGCAATCAGCCCCAGCATTTT. It is translated as CASSSSRGNQPQHF.

The rearrangement uses TRBV7-9 and TRBJ2-1; D is undetermined. Trimming left V 2 bases short and J 8 bases short, with 13 bases between. The CDR3 sequence is 14 residues long. Germline values: CDR1 SEHNR, CDR2 FQNEAQ (reference sequence). The CDR3 protein is CASSLKAVPHEQFF. CDR3 nucleotides: TGTGCCAGCAGCTTAAAGGCGGTCCCGCATGAGCAGTTCTTC.

The chain couples TRBV7-9 to TRBJ2-1; D may be TRBD1 or TRBD2 (5 bases each). There are 15 residues in the CDR3. Germline lookup yields CDR1 SEHNR and CDR2 FQNEAQ (reference sequence). Trimming shortened V by 2 bases and J by 5 bases, and 13 bases separated the two germline ends. This CDR3 reads CASSLRGPIHNEQFF. Here the CDR3 DNA reads TGTGCCAGCAGCTTACGGGGACCTATTCACAATGAGCAGTTCTTC.

The rearrangement joins TRBV7-6 to TRBJ2-3, with 7 bases that match TRBD2. The CDR3 runs to 17 residues. Germline lookup yields CDR1 SGHVS and CDR2 FNYEAQ. V was clipped by 0 bases and J by 2 bases; unmatched bases: 8. As DNA, the CDR3 is TGTGCCAGCAGCTTAGCGCGGGAGAGCCCTCTCACAGATACGCAGTATTTT. Translating gives CASSLARESPLTDTQYF.

The chain employs TRBV5-1 and TRBJ2-5, with 15 bases matching TRBD2. Per germline, CDR1 SGHRS and CDR2 YFSETQ. There are 17 residues in the CDR3. After removal of 4 bases from V and 4 bases from J, the junction contained 8 bases not matched to a gene. CDR3 sequence: CASSTGLAGGRGETQYF. DNA of the CDR3: TGCGCCAGCAGCACCGGACTAGCGGGAGGGCGGGGAGAGACCCAGTACTTC.

The rearrangement joins TRBV4-1 to TRBJ1-1; TRBD1 is a possible D gene (6 bases). This CDR3 spans 14 amino acids. The germline gives CDR1 MGHRA, CDR2 YSYEKL. Trimming removed 3 bases at V and 5 bases at J, with 13 bases between. The CDR3 is CASSHLGGRTEAFF. The CDR3 coding sequence is TGCGCCAGCAGCCACCTAGGGGGGAGGACTGAAGCTTTCTTT.

J is TRBJ1-3 and V is TRBV27, with 7 positions matching TRBD1. V gave up 6 bases and J gave up 4 bases; unmatched junction bases: 6. The CDR3 is 14 amino acids. In germline, CDR1 is MNHEY, CDR2 SMNVEV (reference sequence). CDR3 coding DNA: TGTGCCAGCAGCCAAACAGGGGTCGGAAACACCATATATTTT. Protein product: CASSQTGVGNTIYF.

The gene calls are TRBV27 and TRBJ1-1, with a possible D match to TRBD1 (6 bases). The CDR3 consists of 16 residues. Germline V CDR1 and CDR2: MNHEY, SMNVEV (reference sequence). Between the trimmed V and J ends, which lost 4 bases and 4 bases, there was a span of 19 bases. The CDR3 loop is CASSWTGGQMITEAFF. The CDR3 DNA follows: TGTGCCAGCAGTTGGACCGGAGGACAGATGATCACTGAAGCTTTCTTT.